These T cell receptor beta chains were read from a single sample in a study of blood T cell repertoires in COVID-19. TCRdb's copy holds only in-frame clones and misses some; the assay was immunoSEQ multiplex PCR. The sample lists about 110,000 clones, approximately 70% occurring once. Sequencing input: peripheral blood. The receptors derive from a man older than 75 with acute or convalescent COVID-19. Both conserved end residues are part of each CDR3. The D gene is left open where the match is weak. Clone size, where shown, is once, few, many, or a class for clones that have expanded.

>.|TRBJ1-2|.|TRBV13
TGTGCCAGCAGCTCGGACAGACTTAACTATGGCTACACCTTC
CASSSDRLNYGYTF
>TRBD1|TRBJ1-1|.|TRBV7-8
TGTGCCAGCAGCAAAGCAGGGGGAATCGCTGAAGCTTTCTTT
CASSKAGGIAEAFF
>TRBD2|TRBJ2-3|.|TRBV7-9
TGTGCCAGCAGCCCACAAAGCGGGATCGGTGATACGCAGTATTTT
CASSPQSGIGDTQYF
>TRBD2|TRBJ2-4|.|TRBV19
TGTGCCAGTAGTTCTAGCGGGAGGCTAGCCAAAAACATTCAGTACTTC
CASSSSGRLAKNIQYF
>TRBD1|TRBJ1-2|.|TRBV18
TGTGCCAGCTCATACGACAGGGTTGGAGGCTACACCTTC
CASSYDRVGGYTF
>TRBD1|TRBJ1-1|few|TRBV4-1
TGCGCCAGCAGCCAAGAGGGGACAGGGGGTAGGAACACTGAAGCTTTCTTT
CASSQEGTGGRNTEAFF
>TRBD1|TRBJ2-1|.|TRBV15
TGTGCCACCAGCAAGGGACAGGGAGTTAATGAGCAGTTCTTC
CATSKGQGVNEQFF
>TRBD1|TRBJ2-7|few|TRBV11-2
TGTGCCAGCACCCAGGGGGCCAGTACTTACGAGCAGTACTTC
CASTQGASTYEQYF
>.|TRBJ1-2|.|TRBV6-1
TGTGCCAGCAGTGAAGGGGAGGGTCTTGGCTACACCTTC
CASSEGEGLGYTF
>.|TRBJ1-3|.|TRBV5-4
TGTGCCAGCAGTCCAGGGTTTAACTCTGGAAACACCATATATTTT
CASSPGFNSGNTIYF
>TRBD1|TRBJ2-1|few|TRBV7-3
TGTGCCAGCAGCCGTACAGGGGTGAATGAGCAGTTCTTC
CASSRTGVNEQFF
>TRBD2|TRBJ2-1|.|TRBV5-3
TGTGCCAGAAGAAACCGGGGGACTAGCGGGAGGGCCGGTCATAGTGAGCAGTTCTTC
CARRNRGTSGRAGHSEQFF
>.|TRBJ2-2|.|TRBV28
TGTGCCAGCAGTTTATCGCCCCCTAGGACACATTTGAACACCGGGGAGCTGTTTTTT
CASSLSPPRTHLNTGELFF
>TRBD1|TRBJ1-2|.|TRBV7-2
TGTGCCAGCAGGGGACAGGGGTTAGAAGGCTACACCTTC
CASRGQGLEGYTF
>.|TRBJ2-3|.|TRBV29-1
TGCAGCGTTGGAGGTCCAGGGGACGTAAATACGCAGTATTTT
CSVGGPGDVNTQYF
>TRBD1|TRBJ1-5|.|TRBV19
TGTGCCAGTAGAAGATCAGGGGGCGAGGGTCAGCCCCAGCATTTT
CASRRSGGEGQPQHF
>.|TRBJ2-7|few|TRBV6-5
TGTGCCAGCACTCGCGACAGCACCTACGAGCAGTACTTC
CASTRDSTYEQYF
>.|TRBJ1-6|.|TRBV5-1
TGCGCCAGCAGCTTGCCTCGCTCGGGGTCACCCCTCCACTTT
CASSLPRSGSPLHF
>TRBD2|TRBJ2-7|few|TRBV7-2
TGTGCCAGCAGCCCCGCCCCTCTAGCGGGGGGTGAGCAGTACTTC
CASSPAPLAGGEQYF
>.|TRBJ1-1|.|TRBV11-2
TGTGCCAGCAGCTTCACCGAGCGAGGCACTGAAGCTTTCTTT
CASSFTERGTEAFF
>TRBD1|TRBJ2-3|.|TRBV5-1
TGCGCCAGCAGCCCGGGACAGAATACAGATACGCAGTATTTT
CASSPGQNTDTQYF
>.|TRBJ2-3|.|TRBV28
TGTGCCAGCAGTTCCCCCGCGAGCACAGATACGCAGTATTTT
CASSSPASTDTQYF
>.|TRBJ1-2|.|TRBV11-2
TGTGCCAGCAGCCCGACAGGCATCTATGGCTACACCTTC
CASSPTGIYGYTF
>.|TRBJ2-1|.|TRBV16
TGTGCCAGCAGCCAATCGTACTATGAGCAGTTCTTC
CASSQSYYEQFF
>TRBD1|TRBJ2-7|.|TRBV4-1
TGCGCCAGCAGCCACGGACAGGGGGCTCTCGAGCAGTACTTC
CASSHGQGALEQYF
>.|TRBJ1-1|.|TRBV4-3
TGCGCCAGCAGCCAGACAGGGAACACTGAAGCTTTCTTT
CASSQTGNTEAFF
>TRBD1|TRBJ2-1|.|TRBV24-1
TGTGCCACCAGTGAGACGGGACAGGGTTCCGATGAGCAGTTCTTC
CATSETGQGSDEQFF
>.|TRBJ1-1|.|TRBV19
TGTGCCAGTCGGCGGCAATTGAACACTGAAGCTTTCTTT
CASRRQLNTEAFF
>.|TRBJ2-1|.|TRBV7-2
TGTGCCAGCAGCTTACCCCCCCGGGAGCAGTTCTTC
CASSLPPREQFF
>.|TRBJ2-2|.|TRBV7-3
TGTGCCAGCAGCTTAGGAGAAATCGGGGAGCTGTTTTTT
CASSLGEIGELFF
>TRBD1|TRBJ2-1|once|TRBV24-1
TGTGCCACCAGTGATACCGGGACAGTGAATGAGCAGTTCTTC
CATSDTGTVNEQFF
>.|TRBJ1-5|.|TRBV2
TGTGCCAGCACCTTAGACAGGTATCAGCCCCAGCATTTT
CASTLDRYQPQHF
>TRBD2|TRBJ2-1|.|TRBV6-5
TGTGCCAGCAGTTTCACTAGCGGGCGCCAGGGCAATGAGCAGTTCTTC
CASSFTSGRQGNEQFF
>.|TRBJ2-1|.|TRBV24-1
TGTGCCACCAGTGATGCCTCCGGGGGAACGAATGAGCAGTTCTTC
CATSDASGGTNEQFF
>TRBD2|TRBJ2-5|few|TRBV3-1/TRBV3-2
TGTGCCAGCAGCCAAGATATGGCTAGCGGGAGAGAGACCCAGTACTTC
CASSQDMASGRETQYF
>.|TRBJ2-5|few|TRBV7-7
TGTGCCAGCAGTACGGGAGTGACACGAGAGACCCAGTACTTC
CASSTGVTRETQYF
>.|TRBJ2-1|.|TRBV9
TGTGCCAGCAGTTCCGGGACAAACTCCTACAATGAGCAGTTCTTC
CASSSGTNSYNEQFF
>.|TRBJ1-2|.|TRBV5-6
TGTGCCAGCAGCTTGTCCGGGACAACCTATGGCTACACCTTC
CASSLSGTTYGYTF
>TRBD1|TRBJ2-1|.|TRBV7-9
TGTGCCAGCAGCCTTAGACAGGGTATATACAATGAGCAGTTCTTC
CASSLRQGIYNEQFF
>.|TRBJ1-4|.|TRBV28
TGTGCCAGCAGTTTTGCGGTAGGACAGTTGTTTTTT
CASSFAVGQLFF
>.|TRBJ2-3|few|TRBV6-6
TGTGCCAGCAAACCCCCAGCGGATACGCAGTATTTT
CASKPPADTQYF
>.|TRBJ1-2|few|TRBV29-1
TGCAGCGTTGTTTTCGCTAACTATGGCTACACCTTC
CSVVFANYGYTF
>.|TRBJ2-7|once|TRBV5-1
TGCGCCAGCAGAGCAGATGGGAGCGAGCAGTACTTC
CASRADGSEQYF
>.|TRBJ2-5|.|TRBV7-6
TGTGCCAGCAGCCAACTAGCAGGCCAAGAGACCCAGTACTTC
CASSQLAGQETQYF
>.|TRBJ2-7|.|TRBV28
TGTGCCAGCAGTTTACCAGAAACGGGAGAGCAGTACTTC
CASSLPETGEQYF
>.|TRBJ2-2|.|TRBV11-2
TGTGCCAGCAGCTCAGGGTACGCGAACACCGGGGAGCTGTTTTTT
CASSSGYANTGELFF
>TRBD1|TRBJ1-5|.|TRBV5-1
TGCGCCAGCAGCCGGACAGGGTTGCAGCCCCAGCATTTT
CASSRTGLQPQHF
>.|TRBJ2-3|.|TRBV5-1
TGCGCCAGCAGCTTGGAGCCAGATACGCAGTATTTT
CASSLEPDTQYF
>TRBD2|TRBJ2-1|.|TRBV27
TGTGCCAGCAGTCCAGCGGGAGGGCGCCTAAATGAGCAGTTCTTC
CASSPAGGRLNEQFF